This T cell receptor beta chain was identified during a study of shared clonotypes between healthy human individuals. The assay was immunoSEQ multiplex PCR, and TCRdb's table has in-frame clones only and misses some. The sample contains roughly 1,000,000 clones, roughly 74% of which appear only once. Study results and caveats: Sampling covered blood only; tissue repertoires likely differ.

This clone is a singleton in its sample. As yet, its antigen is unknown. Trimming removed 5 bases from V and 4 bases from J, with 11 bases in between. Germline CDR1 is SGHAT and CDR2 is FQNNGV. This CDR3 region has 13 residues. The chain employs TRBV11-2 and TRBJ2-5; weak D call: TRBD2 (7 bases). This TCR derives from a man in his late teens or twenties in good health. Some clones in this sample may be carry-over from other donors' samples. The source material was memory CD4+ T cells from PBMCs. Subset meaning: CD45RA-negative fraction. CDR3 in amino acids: CASSRGGGETQYF. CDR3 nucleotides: TGTGCCAGCAGCAGAGGGGGGGGAGAGACCCAGTACTTC.